This T cell receptor (beta chain) was identified during a study of T cell repertoires in aging, cancer and after chemotherapy. Turning to the study itself: Donors were grouped into six age bands spanning 30 or younger through 70 or older. Repeat sampling of healthy donors over several months to years showed clear clonal overlap. Study-wide results and limits: Compared with age-matched healthy donors, untreated hematological or solid cancer patients showed higher blood TCR clonality. In cancer patients, declining TCR diversity with age involved lost richness and lost evenness.

This clonotype was seen more than once but under ten times. Its antigen is undetermined. CDR3 length: 17 residues. V lost 5 bases and J lost 1, with 19 bases in between. CDR1 is SGHTA, CDR2 FQGNSA, per germline. Multiplex touch-down PCR with TRB-A/B primers amplified rearranged V-D-J TRB sequences. TCRdb reanalysed the multiplex PCR reads using MiXCR and keeps one entry per CDR3 protein. Of around 6,400 distinct CDR3 sequences in the sample, 25% to 35% are singletons; the top ten hold roughly 7%. The template was genomic DNA from peripheral blood, not RNA. The clonotype comes from a human donor in good health. What was sequenced was blood. The rearrangement links TRBV7-2 to TRBJ2-3; D unresolved. CDR3: CASSPSRWTTGTDTQYF. The DNA for the CDR3 is TGTGCCAGCAGCCCCAGCAGGTGGACGACGGGCACAGATACGCAGTATTTT.